This TCR beta chain originates from a study of beta chain bispecific antibodies for T cell cancers. Study in general: HPB-ALL carried surface TRBV5-5, while Jurkat carried TRBV12-3. Regarding the study as a whole: In these mixed samples, most targeted TRBV reads derived from the leukemia cell line.

Expansion lasted approximately three days, with either anti-CD3 antibody OKT3 or CD3/CD28 beads. Germline loops: CDR1 MDHEN, CDR2 SYDVKM. V lost 6 bases and J 5 bases, leaving 16 bases between the germline ends. The CDR3 totals 14 residues. TCRdb re-analysed the 5' RACE reads in MiXCR, keeping a single row per CDR3 protein. The table includes 7,000 to 9,500 distinct CDR3 sequences, approximately 2.2% detected once. This clonotype was recorded at least ten times. Its specificity is not known. This receptor was taken from a human donor in good health. Some clones in this sample may be carry-over from other donors' samples. J is TRBJ1-1 and V is TRBV28; maybe TRBD1 (6 bases). This sample comprised T cells from a healthy donor cultured with Jurkat leukemia cells, obtained from a culture containing an anti-CD19 bispecific antibody. In DNA form, the CDR3 reads TGTGCCAGCAGCCCGAGGGGGGACGGGACTGAAGCTTTCTTT. Its protein product is CASSPRGDGTEAFF.